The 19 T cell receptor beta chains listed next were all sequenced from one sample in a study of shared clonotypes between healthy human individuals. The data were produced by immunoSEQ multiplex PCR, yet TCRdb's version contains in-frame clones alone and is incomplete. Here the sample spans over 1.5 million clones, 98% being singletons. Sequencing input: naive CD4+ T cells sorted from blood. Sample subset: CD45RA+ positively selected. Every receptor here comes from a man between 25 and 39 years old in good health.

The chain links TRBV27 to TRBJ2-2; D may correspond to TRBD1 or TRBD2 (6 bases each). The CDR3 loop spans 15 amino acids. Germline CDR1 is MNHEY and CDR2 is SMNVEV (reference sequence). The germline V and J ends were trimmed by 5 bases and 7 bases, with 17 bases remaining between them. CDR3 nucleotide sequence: TGTGCCAGCAGTCCCGGTGGGGGGCTGGGCGGGGAGCTGTTTTTT. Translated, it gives CASSPGGGLGGELFF.

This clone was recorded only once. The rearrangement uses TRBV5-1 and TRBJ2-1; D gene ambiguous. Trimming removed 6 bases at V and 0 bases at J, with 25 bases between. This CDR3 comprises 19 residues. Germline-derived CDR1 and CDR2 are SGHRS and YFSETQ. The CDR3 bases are TGCGCCAGCACTTCCGGCCCCTCATTAGGATACAGCTCCTACAATGAGCAGTTCTTC. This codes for CASTSGPSLGYSSYNEQFF.

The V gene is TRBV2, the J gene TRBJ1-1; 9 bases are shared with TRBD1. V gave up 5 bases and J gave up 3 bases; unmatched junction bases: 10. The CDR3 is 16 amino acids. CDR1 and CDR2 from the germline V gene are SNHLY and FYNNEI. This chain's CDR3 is CASSTRDREMYTEAFF. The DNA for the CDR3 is TGTGCCAGCAGTACCCGGGACAGGGAGATGTACACTGAAGCTTTCTTT. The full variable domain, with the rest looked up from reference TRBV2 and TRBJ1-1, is EPEVTQTPSHQVTQMGQEVILRCVPISNHLYFYWYRQILGQKVEFLVSFYNNEISEKSEIFDDQFSVERPDGSNFTLKIRSTKLEDSAMYFCASSTRDREMYTEAFFGQGTRLTVV.

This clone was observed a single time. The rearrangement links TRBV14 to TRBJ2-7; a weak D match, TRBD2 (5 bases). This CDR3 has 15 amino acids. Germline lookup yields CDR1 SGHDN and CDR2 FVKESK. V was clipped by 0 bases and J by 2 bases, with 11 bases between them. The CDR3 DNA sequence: TGTGCCAGCAGCCAAGAGACGGGAAGGACCTACGAGCAGTACTTC. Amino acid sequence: CASSQETGRTYEQYF.

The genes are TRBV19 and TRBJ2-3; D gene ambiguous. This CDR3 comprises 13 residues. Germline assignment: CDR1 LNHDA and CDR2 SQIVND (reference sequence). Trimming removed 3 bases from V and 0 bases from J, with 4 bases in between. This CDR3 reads CASSMPSTDTQYF. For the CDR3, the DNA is TGTGCCAGTAGTATGCCAAGCACAGATACGCAGTATTTT.

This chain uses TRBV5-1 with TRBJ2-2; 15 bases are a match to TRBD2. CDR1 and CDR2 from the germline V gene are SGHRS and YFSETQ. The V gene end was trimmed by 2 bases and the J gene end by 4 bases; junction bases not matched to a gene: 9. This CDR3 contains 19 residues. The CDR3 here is CASSLPPGLAGGSTGELFF. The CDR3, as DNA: TGCGCCAGCAGCTTACCCCCGGGACTAGCGGGAGGTAGCACCGGGGAGCTGTTTTTT.

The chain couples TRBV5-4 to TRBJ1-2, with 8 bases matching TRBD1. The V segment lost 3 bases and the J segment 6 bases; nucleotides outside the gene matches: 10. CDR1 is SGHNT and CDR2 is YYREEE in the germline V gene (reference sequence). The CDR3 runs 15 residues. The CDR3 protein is CASSWGLDRADGYTF. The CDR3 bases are TGTGCCAGCAGCTGGGGGCTGGACAGGGCGGATGGCTACACCTTC.

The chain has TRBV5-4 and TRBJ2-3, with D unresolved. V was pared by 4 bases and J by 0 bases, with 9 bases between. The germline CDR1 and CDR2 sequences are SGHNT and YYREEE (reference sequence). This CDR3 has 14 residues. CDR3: CASSTNPSTDTQYF. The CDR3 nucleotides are TGTGCCAGCAGCACAAACCCTAGCACAGATACGCAGTATTTT.

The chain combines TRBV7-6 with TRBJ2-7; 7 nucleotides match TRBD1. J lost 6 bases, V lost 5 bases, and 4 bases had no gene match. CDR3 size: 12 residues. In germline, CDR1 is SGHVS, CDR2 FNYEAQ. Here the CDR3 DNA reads TGTGCCAGCAGCCCCGACAGGGTCGAGCAGTACTTC. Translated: CASSPDRVEQYF. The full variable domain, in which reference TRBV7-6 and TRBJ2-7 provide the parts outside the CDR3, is GAGVSQSPRYKVTKRGQDVALRCDPISGHVSLYWYRQALGQGPEFLTYFNYEAQQDKSGLPNDRFSAERPEGSISTLTIQRTEQRDSAMYRCASSPDRVEQYFGPGTRLTVT.

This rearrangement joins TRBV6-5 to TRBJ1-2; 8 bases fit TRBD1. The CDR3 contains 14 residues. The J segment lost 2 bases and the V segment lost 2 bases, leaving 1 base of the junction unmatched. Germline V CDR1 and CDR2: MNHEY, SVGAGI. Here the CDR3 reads CASSYRTGNYGYTF. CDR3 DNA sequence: TGTGCCAGCAGTTACCGGACAGGGAACTATGGCTACACCTTC.

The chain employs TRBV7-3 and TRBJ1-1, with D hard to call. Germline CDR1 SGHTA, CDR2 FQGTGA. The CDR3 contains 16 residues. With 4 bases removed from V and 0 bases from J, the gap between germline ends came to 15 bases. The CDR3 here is CASSYPEGGMNTEAFF. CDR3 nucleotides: TGTGCCAGCAGCTACCCTGAGGGTGGGATGAACACTGAAGCTTTCTTT.

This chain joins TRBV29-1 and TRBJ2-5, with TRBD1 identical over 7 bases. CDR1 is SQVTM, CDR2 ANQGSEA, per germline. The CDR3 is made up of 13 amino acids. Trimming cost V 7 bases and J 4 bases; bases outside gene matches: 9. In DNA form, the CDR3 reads TGCAGCGGGATCAAACAGGGGAGAGAGACCCAGTACTTC. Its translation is CSGIKQGRETQYF.

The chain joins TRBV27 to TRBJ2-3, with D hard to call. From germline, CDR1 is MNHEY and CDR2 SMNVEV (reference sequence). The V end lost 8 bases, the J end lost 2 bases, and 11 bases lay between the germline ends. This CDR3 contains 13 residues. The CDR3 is CASRPAYTDTQYF. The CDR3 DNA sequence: TGTGCCAGCCGCCCCGCTTACACAGATACGCAGTATTTT.

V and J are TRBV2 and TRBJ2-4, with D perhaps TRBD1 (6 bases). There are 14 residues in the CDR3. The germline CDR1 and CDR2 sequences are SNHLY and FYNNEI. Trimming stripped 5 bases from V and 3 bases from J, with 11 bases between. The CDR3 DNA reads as TGTGCCAGCAGTAGGACAGCTGACAAAAACATTCAGTACTTC. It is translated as CASSRTADKNIQYF.

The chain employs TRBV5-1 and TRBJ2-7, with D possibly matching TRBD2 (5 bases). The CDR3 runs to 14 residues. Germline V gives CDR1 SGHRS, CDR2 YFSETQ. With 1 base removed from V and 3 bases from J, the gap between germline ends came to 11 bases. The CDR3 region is CASSLSRGGYEQYF. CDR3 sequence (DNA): TGCGCCAGCAGCTTGTCCAGAGGAGGCTACGAGCAGTACTTC.

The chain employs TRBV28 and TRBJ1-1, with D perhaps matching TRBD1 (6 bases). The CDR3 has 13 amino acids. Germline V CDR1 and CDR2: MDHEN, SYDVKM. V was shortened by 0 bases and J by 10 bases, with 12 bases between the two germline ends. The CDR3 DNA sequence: TGTGCCAGCAGTTTATGGGCAGGGGAGGGAGCTTTCTTT. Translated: CASSLWAGEGAFF.

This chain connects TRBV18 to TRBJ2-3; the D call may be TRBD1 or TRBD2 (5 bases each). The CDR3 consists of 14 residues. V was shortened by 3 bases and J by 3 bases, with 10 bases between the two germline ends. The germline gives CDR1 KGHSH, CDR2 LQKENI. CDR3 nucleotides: TGTGCCAGCTCACCGGGACCGGAGACAGATACGCAGTATTTT. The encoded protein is CASSPGPETDTQYF.

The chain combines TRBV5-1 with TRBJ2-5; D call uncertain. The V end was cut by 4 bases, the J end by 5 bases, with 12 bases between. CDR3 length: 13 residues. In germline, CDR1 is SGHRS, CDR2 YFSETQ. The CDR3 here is CASSQLGGETQYF. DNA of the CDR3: TGCGCCAGCAGCCAACTCGGTGGGGAGACCCAGTACTTC.

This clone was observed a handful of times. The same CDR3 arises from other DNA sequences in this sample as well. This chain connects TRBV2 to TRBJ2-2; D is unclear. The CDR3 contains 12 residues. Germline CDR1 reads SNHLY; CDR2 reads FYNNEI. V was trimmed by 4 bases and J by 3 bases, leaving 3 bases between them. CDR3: CASSGDTGELFF. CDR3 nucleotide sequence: TGTGCCAGCAGTGGGGACACCGGGGAGCTGTTTTTT.